This passage covers 24 T cell receptor beta chains from one sample sequenced in a study of tumor-infiltrating lymphocytes in primary liver carcinoma. Synthesis of TCR beta cDNA was carried out from approximately 0.55 ug total RNA with a constant-region primer. Three nested multiplex PCR rounds, a slightly modified ARM-PCR, produced the libraries for TCR beta. Researchers ran the first two PCR rounds for ten to eleven cycles each with TRBV1-TRBV30 forward primers and a C-beta reverse primer. TCRdb re-called the multiplex PCR reads with MiXCR, one entry per CDR3 protein. The repertoire holds under 90,000 distinct CDR3 sequences, with 72% as singletons. Scientists recovered RNA and DNA together from around 20-30 mg of unsorted bulk tissue. Source material: liver tumor tissue from sampling region 1. The sample's subset: tumor region T1, superior pole. These receptors all come from a man aged 40-49 years with primary liver carcinoma and hepatitis B virus infection.

This clonotype was picked up many times. V and J are TRBV29-1 and TRBJ2-5; the D is unclear. Trimming cost V 6 bases and J 9 bases, with 23 bases left between them. Germline CDR1 reads SQVTM; CDR2 reads ANQGSEA. The CDR3 runs 14 residues. CDR3 DNA: TGCAGCGTCCGGCCTCGTTCCCTAGATTCGCCCCAGTACTTC. This sequence encodes CSVRPRSLDSPQYF.

Note on this clonotype: Possible read error: a much larger clone is one base away. The rearrangement joins TRBV6-4 to TRBJ2-1; the match to TRBD2 covers 11 bases. In germline, CDR1 is MRHNA, CDR2 SNTAGT. The V and J ends lost 8 bases and 4 bases, in that order; junction bases with no gene match: 7. The CDR3 contains 15 residues. CDR3 bases: TGTGCCAGCTATGACTCTAGCGGGAGGTACAATGAGCAGTTCTTC. Protein sequence: CASYDSSGRYNEQFF.

Worth noting for this clonotype: The junction shows a germline mismatch at one end, possibly a read error. The V call is TRBV29-1, the J call TRBJ1-2; TRBD1 matches 8 bases. Germline CDR1 reads SQVTM; CDR2 reads ANQGSEA. The CDR3 sequence is 14 residues long. CDR3 protein: CSVGTGYRNYGHTF. The CDR3 DNA is TGCAGCGTAGGGACAGGTTATCGGAATTATGGCCACACCTTC.

As concerns this clonotype: At one boundary the junction diverges from the germline segment, which might be a read error. The V and J genes are TRBV6-1 and TRBJ1-5, with D perhaps matching TRBD1 (5 bases). Germline CDR1 and CDR2: MNHNS and SASEGT. This CDR3 is built from 15 residues. CDR3 DNA sequence: TGTGCCATCAGTGGGGGGTGGACAATCGATCAGCTCCAGCATTTT. The encoded protein is CAISGGWTIDQLQHF.

This clonotype was seen a handful of times. V is TRBV20-1 and J is TRBJ2-7; D remains ambiguous. The CDR3 spans 13 residues. CDR1 is DFQATT and CDR2 is SNEGSKA in the germline V gene (reference sequence). Trimming took 0 bases from V and 3 from J, leaving 9 bases between them. The CDR3 sequence: CSARDGHNYEQYF. For the CDR3, the DNA is TGCAGTGCTAGAGATGGGCACAACTACGAGCAGTACTTC.

This clonotype has only one observation. The junction and the germline gene differ at one end; a read error may be behind it. The rearrangement links TRBV12-3 or TRBV12-4 to TRBJ2-7; D may match TRBD1 or TRBD2 (5 bases each). This CDR3 has 13 residues. CDR3 nucleotide sequence: TGTGCCAGCACCCGGGATCAGGGCTACGATCAGTACTTC. Translated, it gives CASTRDQGYDQYF.

Turning to this clonotype: Because it lacks the conserved phenylalanine or tryptophan at the end, this CDR3 is likely a read error. The rearrangement links TRBV29-1 to TRBJ2-4, with a possible D match to TRBD1 (5 bases). This CDR3 has 16 residues. The V gene lost 8 bases and the J gene lost 0 bases, with 20 bases spanning the gap. The germline CDR1 and CDR2 sequences are SQVTM and ANQGSEA. CDR3 nucleotide sequence: TGCAGCCCGAACTCTGACAGCACAAAAGCCAAAAACATTCAGTACTCC. Translating it yields CSPNSDSTKAKNIQYS.

This clonotype was seen only once. One end of the junction does not line up with germline, which may come from a read error. The J gene is TRBJ2-7, the V gene TRBV6-5, with 9 positions matching TRBD2. The V gene's germline CDR1 is MNHEY and CDR2 SVGAGI. The CDR3 is made up of 14 amino acids. The CDR3 DNA follows: TGTGCCCCCAGGTCGGAGGGACTAGCATACGGGCAGTACTTC. It is translated as CAPRSEGLAYGQYF.

Notes on this clonotype: Just one base apart from a much larger clone, this may be a read error. This chain links TRBV6-5 with TRBJ1-2; D not resolved. The CDR3 loop spans 14 amino acids. CDR1 is MNHEY and CDR2 is SVGAGI in the germline V gene. CDR3 sequence: CVSSPSRYNYGYTF. The CDR3, as DNA: TGTGTCAGCAGCCCCTCAAGATACAACTATGGCTACACCTTC.

This clonotype has a count of ten or more. V and J are TRBV5-1 and TRBJ2-5; perhaps TRBD1 as D (6 bases). This CDR3 region has 14 residues. CDR1 SGHRS and CDR2 YFSETQ come from the germline V gene. The V and J ends lost 4 bases and 4 bases respectively, with 14 bases between them. In DNA, the CDR3 is TGCGCCAGCAGCATCTCACAGGGATCAGAGACCCAGTACTTC. Translating gives CASSISQGSETQYF.

Comment on this clonotype: A read error may account for a junction end that differs from germline. V gene TRBV4-2 combines with J gene TRBJ1-6; D is ambiguous. This CDR3 comprises 16 residues. Germline CDR1 reads LGHNA; CDR2 reads YNFKEQ. CDR3 protein: CASSQGHREYNSPLQF. The CDR3 DNA reads as TGTGCCAGCAGCCAGGGTCATAGGGAATATAATTCACCCCTCCAGTTT.

Only a few counts were recorded for this clonotype. CDR3 sequence (DNA): TGTGCCAGCAGTTTCGGAACTAGCGGGAGCCATAACACCGGGGAGCTGTTTTTT. This encodes CASSFGTSGSHNTGELFF. The V gene is TRBV28, the J gene TRBJ2-2; 11 positions match TRBD2. The CDR3 contains 18 residues. The germline CDR1 and CDR2 sequences are MDHEN and SYDVKM. V dropped 3 bases and J dropped 2; count of bases not matched to a gene: 8.

About this clonotype itself: A much larger clone lies a single base off, so this may be a read error. The V call is TRBV10-3, the J call TRBJ1-4; 7 bases are shared with TRBD1. Germline assignment: CDR1 ENHRY and CDR2 SYGVKD. The CDR3 runs to 16 residues. V gave up 4 bases and J gave up 14 bases; unmatched junction bases: 19. The CDR3 protein is CAISGSPGQSNEDLFF. The CDR3 bases are TGTGCCATCAGTGGCTCACCGGGACAGAGTAATGAAGATCTGTTTTTT.

Remarks on this clonotype: One base away lies a much larger clone, so this may be a sequencing read error. The chain combines TRBV5-1 with TRBJ2-3, with 13 nucleotides matching TRBD2. Looked up from germline, CDR1 is SGHRS and CDR2 is YFSETQ. The CDR3 consists of 15 residues. The ends lost 4 bases at V and 4 bases at J; junction bases unmatched: 3. As DNA, the CDR3 is TGCGCCAGCAGCACTAGCGGGAGGGGTGCAGATACGCAGTATTTT. Encoded protein: CASSTSGRGADTQYF. The full variable domain, completed using reference TRBV5-1 and TRBJ2-3, is KAGVTQTPRYLIKTRGQQVTLSCSPISGHRSVSWYQQTPGQGLQFLFEYFSETQRNKGNFPGRFSGRQFSNSRSEMNVSTLELGDSALYLCASSTSGRGADTQYFGPGTRLTVL.

Many counts were recorded for this clonotype. The rearrangement links TRBV10-3 to TRBJ2-7; 8 bases are a match to TRBD1. The CDR3 contains 13 residues. J gave up 7 bases and V 2 bases, and 4 bases lay outside the gene matches. Germline assignment: CDR1 ENHRY and CDR2 SYGVKD. CDR3 amino acids: CAISERDRGEQYF. The CDR3 coding sequence is TGTGCCATCAGTGAGCGCGACAGGGGAGAGCAGTACTTC.

Comments on this clonotype: The junction does not match germline at one end; this may be a read error. This chain connects TRBV7-9 to TRBJ2-3; D could derive from TRBD1 or TRBD2 (6 bases each). CDR1 and CDR2 from the germline V gene are SEHNR and FQNEAQ (reference sequence). The CDR3 consists of 14 residues. CDR3 nucleotides: TGTACCAGCAGCGGCCCGGGGGCAACAGATACGCAGTATTTT. Translation: CTSSGPGATDTQYF.

On this clonotype itself: The junction departs from germline at one end; a sequencing error may be responsible. V and J are TRBV7-9 and TRBJ1-2; perhaps TRBD1 as D (5 bases). Germline V gene lookup returns CDR1 SEHNR and CDR2 FQNEAQ (reference sequence). The CDR3 is made up of 13 amino acids. The chain's CDR3 is CASSLGQQGCYTF. CDR3 DNA sequence: TGTGCCAGCAGCTTAGGCCAGCAGGGCTGCTATACCTTC.

This clonotype was recorded only once. V usage is TRBV14 and J usage is TRBJ2-7, with D perhaps matching TRBD1 or TRBD2 (5 bases each). Trimming stripped 11 bases from V and 3 bases from J, with 17 bases between. The CDR3 has 13 amino acids. Germline V lookup: CDR1 SGHDN, CDR2 FVKESK. The CDR3 loop reads CACNQGTYYEQYF. The CDR3 nucleotides are TGTGCCTGCAACCAAGGGACCTACTACGAGCAGTACTTC. The whole variable domain, remainder taken from reference TRBV14 and TRBJ2-7, is EAGVTQFPSHSVIEKGQTVTLRCDPISGHDNLYWYRRVMGKEIKFLLHFVKESKQDESGMPNNRFLAERTGGTYSTLKVQPAELEDSGVYFCACNQGTYYEQYFGPGTRLTVT.

The chain uses TRBV6-1 and TRBJ1-1; D remains ambiguous. Germline V gene data show CDR1 as MNHNS and CDR2 as SASEGT. The V and J ends lost 7 bases and 1 base respectively, with 10 bases between them. The CDR3 runs to 13 residues. CDR3 nucleotide sequence: TGTGCCAGCAATGATGCAAGGAACACTGAAGCTTTCTTT. Protein product: CASNDARNTEAFF.

With regard to this clonotype: The germline gene is not matched at one end of the junction; a read error may be the cause. The V and J genes are TRBV12-3 or TRBV12-4 and TRBJ2-7; 9 bases line up with TRBD1. CDR3 length equals 14 residues. CDR3 in amino acids: CTSSGGTGSYKQYF. CDR3 DNA: TGTACCAGCAGTGGAGGGACAGGGAGCTACAAGCAGTACTTC.

The chain employs TRBV19 and TRBJ2-2; D is undetermined. Between the trimmed V and J ends, which lost 4 bases and 9 bases, there was a span of 18 bases. This CDR3 contains 15 residues. Germline V gene sequence: CDR1 LNHDA, CDR2 SQIVND (reference sequence). In nucleotides, the CDR3 is TGTGCCAGTAGTACGGGCCTCTCCCAAGGCAGGGAGCTGTTTTTT. Protein sequence: CASSTGLSQGRELFF. The full variable domain, its missing parts supplied by reference TRBV19 and TRBJ2-2, is DGGITQSPKYLFRKEGQNVTLSCEQNLNHDAMYWYRQDPGQGLRLIYYSQIVNDFQKGDIAEGYSVSREKKESFPLTVTSAQKNPTAFYLCASSTGLSQGRELFFGEGSRLTVL.

This clonotype was seen only once. The chain joins TRBV7-2 to TRBJ2-2; perhaps D is TRBD1 or TRBD2 (5 bases each). V lost 5 bases and J 6 bases, leaving 19 bases between the germline ends. CDR1 and CDR2 (germline): SGHTA, FQGNSA. This CDR3 comprises 16 residues. Here the CDR3 reads CASSGYSERGAGELFF. In nucleotides, the CDR3 is TGTGCCAGCAGCGGCTATAGCGAGAGAGGGGCCGGGGAGCTGTTTTTT. Filled out from reference TRBV7-2 and TRBJ2-2, the complete variable domain reads GAGVSQSPSNKVTEKGKDVELRCDPISGHTALYWYRQSLGQGLEFLIYFQGNSAPDKSGLPSDRFSAERTGGSVSTLTIQRTQQEDSAVYLCASSGYSERGAGELFFGEGSRLTVL.

This sequence joins TRBV4-1 and TRBJ2-3; D is undetermined. Trimming shortened V by 10 bases and J by 0 bases, and 11 bases separated the two germline ends. The CDR3 consists of 13 residues. Germline V gene lookup returns CDR1 MGHRA and CDR2 YSYEKL. DNA of the CDR3: TGCGCCATTGGGAAAATTAGCACAGATACGCAGTATTTT. The encoded protein is CAIGKISTDTQYF.

This clonotype was observed a few times. The chain combines TRBV11-2 with TRBJ2-3, with TRBD1 matching over 12 bases. Germline V CDR1 and CDR2: SGHAT, FQNNGV. The V gene end was trimmed by 4 bases and the J gene end by 5 bases; junction bases not matched to a gene: 7. The CDR3 loop spans 16 amino acids. CDR3 bases: TGTGCCAGCAGCTACGGGACAGGGGGCGTTGGAGATACGCAGTATTTT. Translated: CASSYGTGGVGDTQYF.